This T cell receptor (beta chain) was sequenced during a study of T cell repertoires in cytomegalovirus infection. For the study at large: Indications of both CMV infection and matching HLA type were provided by public TCR beta signatures. General study findings and limits: The study identified carriers of CMV plus the relevant HLA from cumulative public TCR beta family frequency. CMV-specific HLA-C-restricted TCR beta clonotypes dominated the ex vivo response.

This clonotype was seen a few times. The antigen is undetermined. This CDR3 region has 14 residues. V shed 6 bases and J shed 0 bases, with 14 bases lying between them. Germline V gives CDR1 SQVTM, CDR2 ANQGSEA. TCRdb fed the reads into MiXCR, producing one record per CDR3 protein. This table holds roughly 320,000 distinct CDR3 sequences, 9.6% found once. Sequenced sample: PBMCs. The receptor's source is a human donor in good health (CMV status not recorded). Some clones in this sample may be carry-over from other donors' samples. The chain carries TRBV29-1 and TRBJ1-1; D may be TRBD1 (5 bases). Here the CDR3 reads CSVLRGGVNTEAFF. The CDR3 region has the DNA TGCAGCGTCCTAAGGGGAGGGGTGAACACTGAAGCTTTCTTT.